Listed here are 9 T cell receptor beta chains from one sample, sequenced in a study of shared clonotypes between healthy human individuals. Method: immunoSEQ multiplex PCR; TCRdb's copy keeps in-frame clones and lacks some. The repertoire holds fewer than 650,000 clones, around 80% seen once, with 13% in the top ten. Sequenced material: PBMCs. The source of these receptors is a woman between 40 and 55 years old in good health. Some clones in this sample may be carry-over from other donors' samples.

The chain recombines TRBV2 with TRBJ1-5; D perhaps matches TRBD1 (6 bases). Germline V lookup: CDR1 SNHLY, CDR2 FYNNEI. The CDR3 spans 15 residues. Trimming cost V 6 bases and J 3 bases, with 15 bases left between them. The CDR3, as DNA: TGTGCCAGCAGGGAAACCAGGGGCAACAATCAGCCCCAGCATTTT. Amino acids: CASRETRGNNQPQHF.

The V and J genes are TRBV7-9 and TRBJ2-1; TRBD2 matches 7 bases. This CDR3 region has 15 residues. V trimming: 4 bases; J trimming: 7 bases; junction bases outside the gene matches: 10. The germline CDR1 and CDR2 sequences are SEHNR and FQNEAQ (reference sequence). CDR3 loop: CASSSGLLGENEQFF. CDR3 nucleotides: TGTGCCAGCAGCTCGGGACTATTAGGTGAAAATGAGCAGTTCTTC.

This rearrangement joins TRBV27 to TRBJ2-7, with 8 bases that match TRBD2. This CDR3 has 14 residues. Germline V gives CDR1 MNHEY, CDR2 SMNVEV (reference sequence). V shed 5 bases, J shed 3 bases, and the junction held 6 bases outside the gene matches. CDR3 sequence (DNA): TGTGCCAGCAGTAGAGCGGGAGAAAGCTACGAGCAGTACTTC. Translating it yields CASSRAGESYEQYF.

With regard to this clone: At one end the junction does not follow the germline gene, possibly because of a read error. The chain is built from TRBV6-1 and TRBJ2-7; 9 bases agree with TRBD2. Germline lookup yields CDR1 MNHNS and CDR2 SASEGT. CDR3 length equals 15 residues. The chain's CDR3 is CASRTGLASPYEQYF. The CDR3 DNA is TGTGCCAGCAGAACCGGACTAGCGAGCCCCTATGAGCAGTACTTC.

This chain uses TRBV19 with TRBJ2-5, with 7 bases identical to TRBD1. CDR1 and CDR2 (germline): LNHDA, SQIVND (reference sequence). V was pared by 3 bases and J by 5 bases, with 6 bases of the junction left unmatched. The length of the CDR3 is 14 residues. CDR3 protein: CASSIQGGGETQYF. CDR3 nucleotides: TGTGCCAGTAGTATTCAAGGGGGCGGGGAGACCCAGTACTTC.

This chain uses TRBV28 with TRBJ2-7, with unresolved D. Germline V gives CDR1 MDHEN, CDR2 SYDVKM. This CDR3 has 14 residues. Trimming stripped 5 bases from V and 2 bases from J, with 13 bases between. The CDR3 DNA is TGTGCCAGCAGTACCCCTGACTTCACCTACGAGCAGTACTTC. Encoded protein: CASSTPDFTYEQYF.

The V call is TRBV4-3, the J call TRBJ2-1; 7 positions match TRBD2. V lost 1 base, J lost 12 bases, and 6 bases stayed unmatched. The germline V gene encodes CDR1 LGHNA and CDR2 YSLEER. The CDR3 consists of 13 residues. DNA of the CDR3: TGCGCCAGCAGCCAAGTAGGCGGGAGAGGGCAGTTCTTC. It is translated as CASSQVGGRGQFF.

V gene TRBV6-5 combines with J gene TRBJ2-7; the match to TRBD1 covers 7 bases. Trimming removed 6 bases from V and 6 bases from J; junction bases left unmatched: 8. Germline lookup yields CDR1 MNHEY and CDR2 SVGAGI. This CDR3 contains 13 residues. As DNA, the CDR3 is TGTGCCAGCAGCCCCTTTTCAGGGGGCGAGCAGTACTTC. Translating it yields CASSPFSGGEQYF.

CDR3 amino acids: CASSSPPHSITSWGQPQHF. The CDR3 DNA is TGTGCCAGCAGCTCCCCCCCTCATTCAATTACGAGCTGGGGTCAGCCCCAGCATTTT. This sequence joins TRBV7-3 and TRBJ1-5; the D is unclear. Looked up from germline, CDR1 is SGHTA and CDR2 is FQGTGA. This CDR3 has 19 residues. Trimming removed 4 bases at V and 6 bases at J, with 28 bases between.